One and the same sample provided the 9 T cell receptor beta chains below, sequenced in a study of blood T cell repertoires in COVID-19. The repertoire was sequenced with immunoSEQ multiplex PCR; TCRdb's copy has only in-frame clones and lacks some. This table holds roughly 150,000 clones, under 85% found once. The sample taken for sequencing was peripheral blood. The receptors were gathered from a man between 65 and 85 years old with acute or convalescent COVID-19.

This clone was detected only once. The V gene is TRBV4-1, the J gene TRBJ1-2, with D possibly being TRBD1 (5 bases). Trimming took off 3 bases at V and 1 base at J, with 12 bases between the two ends. The CDR3 spans 15 residues. From germline, CDR1 is MGHRA and CDR2 YSYEKL. CDR3 residues: CASSHVPGNNYGYTF. CDR3 bases: TGCGCCAGCAGCCATGTCCCAGGGAATAACTATGGCTACACCTTC.

This chain connects TRBV21-1 to TRBJ1-4; the DNA was not compared with TRBD1, the D call given in the table. TRBV21-1 has pseudogene status. The CDR3 contains 12 residues. CDR3 sequence (DNA): TGTGCCAGCAACAGGGCCAAGGAAAAACTGTTTTTT. It is translated as CASNRAKEKLFF.

The chain couples TRBV5-1 to TRBJ2-3, with 11 bases that match TRBD1. Germline assignment: CDR1 SGHRS and CDR2 YFSETQ. The J segment lost 5 bases and the V segment lost 10 bases, leaving 6 bases of the junction unmatched. The CDR3 runs to 13 residues. CDR3 sequence (DNA): TGCGCCGGACAGGGGGCTCCGGGAGATACGCAGTATTTT. Its protein is CAGQGAPGDTQYF.

This rearrangement joins TRBV27 to TRBJ2-2; TRBD2 might be the D (7 bases). Trimming shortened V by 6 bases and J by 8 bases, and 25 bases separated the two germline ends. The CDR3 has 17 residues. Germline V gene data show CDR1 as MNHEY and CDR2 as SMNVEV (reference sequence). CDR3 protein: CASSSTNRGGAWGELFF. In DNA, the CDR3 is TGTGCCAGCAGCTCCACAAATCGCGGGGGCGCTTGGGGGGAGCTGTTTTTT.

V is TRBV24-1 and J is TRBJ2-3; D possibly corresponds to TRBD2 (6 bases). The CDR3 loop spans 16 amino acids. In germline, CDR1 is KGHDR, CDR2 SFDVKD. Trimming cost V 3 bases and J 0 bases, with 12 bases left between them. The CDR3 protein is CATSDVRGTSTDTQYF. The CDR3 DNA sequence: TGTGCCACCAGTGATGTGCGAGGGACTAGCACAGATACGCAGTATTTT.

The chain joins TRBV5-1 to TRBJ2-3; 9 positions agree with TRBD2. Germline V gene sequence: CDR1 SGHRS, CDR2 YFSETQ. Trimming at V came to 5 bases and at J to 4 bases, leaving 5 bases not matched to a gene. This CDR3 has 14 amino acids. The CDR3, as DNA: TGCGCCAGCAGAGGCGGGAGGGCCGCAGATACGCAGTATTTT. Its translation: CASRGGRAADTQYF.

The chain links TRBV28 to TRBJ1-1; 10 nucleotides agree with TRBD1. V shed 4 bases and J 7 bases; nucleotides not matched to a gene: 9. The CDR3 is made up of 15 amino acids. CDR1 and CDR2 (germline): MDHEN, SYDVKM. The CDR3 DNA reads as TGTGCCAGCAGTTACGCCCCGGGACAGGGGATTGAAGCTTTCTTT. Translation gives CASSYAPGQGIEAFF.

The CDR3 reads CASSFYDSTGELFF. In nucleotides, the CDR3 is TGTGCCAGCAGTTTTTATGACAGCACCGGGGAGCTGTTTTTT. This sequence joins TRBV27 and TRBJ2-2, with D perhaps matching TRBD1 (5 bases). V lost 3 bases and J 4 bases, leaving 9 bases between the germline ends. CDR1 is MNHEY, CDR2 SMNVEV, per germline (reference sequence). The CDR3 runs 14 residues.

This clone was counted between two and nine times. The J gene is TRBJ2-5, the V gene TRBV7-2, with 7 bases lining up with TRBD2. V gave up 5 bases and J gave up 1 base; unmatched junction bases: 7. CDR1 and CDR2 (germline): SGHTA, FQGNSA. The length of the CDR3 is 15 residues. CDR3 DNA sequence: TGTGCCAGCAGCGACGGGGGGAGGGGCCAAGAGACCCAGTACTTC. Its translation is CASSDGGRGQETQYF.